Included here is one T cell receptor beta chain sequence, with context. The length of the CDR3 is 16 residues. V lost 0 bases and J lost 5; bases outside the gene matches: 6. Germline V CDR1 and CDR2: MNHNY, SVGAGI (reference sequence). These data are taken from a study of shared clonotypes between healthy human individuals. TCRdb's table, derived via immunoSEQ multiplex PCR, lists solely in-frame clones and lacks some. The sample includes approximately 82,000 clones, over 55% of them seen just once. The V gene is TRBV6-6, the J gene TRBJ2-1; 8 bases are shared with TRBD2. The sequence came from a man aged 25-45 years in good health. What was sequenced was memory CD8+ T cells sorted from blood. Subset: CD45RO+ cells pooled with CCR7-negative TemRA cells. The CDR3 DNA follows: TGTGCCAGCAGTTACTCGCGGGAGGAACAAAACAATGAGCAGTTCTTC. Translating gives CASSYSREEQNNEQFF.